This TCR beta chain is from a study of regulatory T cells in long-lasting Graves disease. Broader study findings: When disease was persistent, TRBV28, TRBJ1-2 and TRBJ2-5 were the favored segments.

Building the TCR beta libraries relied on iRepertoire HTBI primers, and CDR3 regions underwent Arm-PCR. One entry per CDR3 protein, called by TCRdb with MiXCR from the multiplex PCR reads. This table has roughly 450,000 distinct CDR3 sequences, 20% to 25% appearing once. Losses at the gene ends were 6 bases for V and 5 bases for J; bases not matched to a gene: 6. The CDR3 is made up of 14 amino acids. Germline CDR1 is MNHEY and CDR2 is SMNVEV (reference sequence). Described time point: persistent/refractory GD, antithyroid drugs over 5 years with positive TRAb. Isolated PBMC RNA provided the starting material for the TCR library. This clonotype has a handful of counts. What it binds is not known.

The sample here was peripheral blood mononuclear cells (PBMCs), taken when the disease was refractory, from a patient treated with antithyroid drugs. The clonotype originates from a female donor with Graves disease. V is TRBV27 and J is TRBJ1-1, with 10 nucleotides matching TRBD1. Written as DNA, the CDR3 is TGTGCCAGCAGGATTCCGGGACAGGGGACTGAAGCTTTCTTT. Its translation: CASRIPGQGTEAFF.